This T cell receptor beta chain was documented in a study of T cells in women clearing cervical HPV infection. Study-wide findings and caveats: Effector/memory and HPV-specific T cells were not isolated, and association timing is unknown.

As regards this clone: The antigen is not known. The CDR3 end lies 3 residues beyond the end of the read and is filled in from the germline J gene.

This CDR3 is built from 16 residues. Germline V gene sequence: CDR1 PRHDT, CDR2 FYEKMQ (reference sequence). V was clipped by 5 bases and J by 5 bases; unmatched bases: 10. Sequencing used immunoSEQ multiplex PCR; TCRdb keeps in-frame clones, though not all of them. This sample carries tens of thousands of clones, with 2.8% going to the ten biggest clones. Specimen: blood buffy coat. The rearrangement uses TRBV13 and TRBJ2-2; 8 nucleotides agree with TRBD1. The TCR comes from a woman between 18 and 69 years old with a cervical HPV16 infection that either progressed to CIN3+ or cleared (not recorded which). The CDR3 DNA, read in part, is TGTGCCAGCAGCCCCGGACAGGGATTGGGAACCGGGGAG. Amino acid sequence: CASSPGQGLGTGE. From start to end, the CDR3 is CASSPGQGLGTGELFF.